This T cell receptor beta chain was identified during a study of shared clonotypes between healthy human individuals. General study findings and limits: Generally, naive subsets came out with larger estimated richness than memory subsets. Although depth was large, rarefaction showed that sequencing of the sorted subsets was incomplete. Only a few donors were included, so the genetic and exposure-history diversity represented was limited.

Across several immunoSEQ plates, the genomic DNA of each subset was split evenly. Data came from immunoSEQ multiplex PCR; TCRdb stores just in-frame clones and leaves some out. The sample records roughly 590,000 clones, around 95% being singletons. Of note for this clone: No antigen is known for it.

The naive CD8 fraction comprised CD45RO-negative cells positively selected for CCR7 and excluded terminally differentiated effector memory CD45RA+ cells. The V gene end was trimmed by 7 bases and the J gene end by 5 bases; junction bases not matched to a gene: 10. Germline-derived CDR1 and CDR2 are MNHNS and SASEGT. The CDR3 extends over 14 amino acids. Sequences were obtained from naive CD8+ T cells sorted from blood. V and J are TRBV6-1 and TRBJ2-7; the match to TRBD2 covers 8 bases. The sequence was collected from a woman aged 25 to 39 in good health. The CDR3 DNA is TGTGCCAGCACCCTGAGCGGGAGTCAGGACGAGCAGTACTTC. This encodes CASTLSGSQDEQYF.